Following are 30 T cell receptor beta chains from one sample sequenced in a study of OX40 agonist ivuxolimab in advanced cancers. The library was made by the immunoSEQ multiplex PCR assay. TCRdb provides this immuneACCESS table in a form limited to in-frame rearrangements. Some clones are lacking; in checked studies, under half of them reflect an unresolved V gene, and why the rest are absent is not known. Here the sample has 65,000 to 80,000 clones; approximately 78% occur a single time. Of the sample, approximately 6.3% falls within the top ten clones. The sequenced sample was CD4+ or CD8+ T cells sorted from blood, obtained in a trial of the OX40 agonist ivuxolimab. The source of these receptors is an adult with an advanced solid tumor such as melanoma, head and neck, liver or kidney cancer.

The genes are TRBV28 and TRBJ2-7; a possible D gene is TRBD2 (5 bases). With 7 bases removed from V and 3 bases from J, the gap between germline ends came to 16 bases. CDR3 length: 14 residues. The germline V gene has CDR1 MDHEN and CDR2 SYDVKM. The CDR3 here is CASTQSMGSYEQYF. The CDR3 coding sequence is TGTGCCAGCACCCAGAGCATGGGGAGCTACGAGCAGTACTTC. Together with reference TRBV28 and TRBJ2-7, the CDR3 gives the full variable domain: DVKVTQSSRYLVKRTGEKVFLECVQDMDHENMFWYRQDPGLGLRLIYFSYDVKMKEKGDIPEGYSVSREKKERFSLILESASTNQTSMYLCASTQSMGSYEQYFGPGTRLTVT.

The chain links TRBV28 to TRBJ2-3; D is unclear. The CDR3 has 14 residues. From germline, CDR1 is MDHEN and CDR2 SYDVKM. V was shortened by 5 bases and J by 6 bases, with 15 bases between the two germline ends. The CDR3 bases are TGTGCCAGCAGTGTCCCCGGCGGATCTGATACGCAGTATTTT. Protein: CASSVPGGSDTQYF.

This clone was counted only a few times. V is TRBV6-6 and J is TRBJ2-4; D is uncertain. V lost 7 bases to trimming and J lost 0 bases, with 10 bases between them. The CDR3 consists of 14 residues. Germline-derived CDR1 and CDR2 are MNHNY and SVGAGI (reference sequence). CDR3 DNA: TGTGCCAGCACCTATGATCTAGCCAAAAACATTCAGTACTTC. Amino acid sequence: CASTYDLAKNIQYF.

The rearrangement links TRBV15 to TRBJ1-1; D perhaps matches TRBD1 (5 bases). Trimming cost V 0 bases and J 4 bases, with 9 bases left between them. Germline assignment: CDR1 LNHNV and CDR2 YYDKDF (reference sequence). This CDR3 comprises 14 residues. The CDR3 DNA follows: TGTGCCACCAGCAGAGATGGGGGGATCACTGAAGCTTTCTTT. Protein product: CATSRDGGITEAFF.

The CDR3 loop reads CASSFGTFYEQYF. The CDR3 region has the DNA TGTGCCAGCAGCTTCGGGACTTTCTACGAGCAGTACTTC. The V gene is TRBV7-9, the J gene TRBJ2-7; a weak D match, TRBD2 (6 bases). V dropped 3 bases and J dropped 3 bases, with 9 bases sitting between them. The CDR3 spans 13 residues. Germline loops: CDR1 SEHNR, CDR2 FQNEAQ (reference sequence).

This sequence joins TRBV6-1 and TRBJ2-7; D is unresolved. Between the trimmed V and J ends, which lost 2 bases and 2 bases, there was a span of 10 bases. The CDR3 has 14 amino acids. From germline, CDR1 is MNHNS and CDR2 SASEGT. CDR3 protein: CASSELGGAYEQYV. In DNA, the CDR3 is TGTGCCAGCAGTGAATTGGGTGGAGCCTACGAGCAGTACGTC.

The chain couples TRBV2 to TRBJ2-3; D is possibly TRBD2 (5 bases). The CDR3 has 17 residues. CDR1 SNHLY and CDR2 FYNNEI come from the germline V gene. Trimming pared 4 bases from V and 2 bases from J, leaving 19 bases between. As DNA, the CDR3 is TGTGCCAGCAGTGCGCCAGGAAAAGCGGAAGACACAGATACGCAGTATTTT. As protein: CASSAPGKAEDTDTQYF. The variable domain in full, with the rest retrieved from reference TRBV2 and TRBJ2-3, is EPEVTQTPSHQVTQMGQEVILRCVPISNHLYFYWYRQILGQKVEFLVSFYNNEISEKSEIFDDQFSVERPDGSNFTLKIRSTKLEDSAMYFCASSAPGKAEDTDTQYFGPGTRLTVL.

A single count supports this clone. The chain links TRBV28 to TRBJ1-2; weak D call: TRBD1 (6 bases). V lost 5 bases and J 7 bases, leaving 23 bases between the germline ends. The germline CDR1 and CDR2 sequences are MDHEN and SYDVKM. CDR3 length: 16 residues. The DNA for the CDR3 is TGTGCCAGCAGTCCTCTGGACAGCGCAGAGAAGGTTGGCTACACCTTC. This sequence encodes CASSPLDSAEKVGYTF.

J is TRBJ2-1 and V is TRBV18; 13 bases line up with TRBD2. CDR3 length: 17 residues. The V gene's germline CDR1 is KGHSH and CDR2 LQKENI. V was pared by 0 bases and J by 8 bases, with 7 bases of the junction left unmatched. Here the CDR3 reads CASSPPAGTSGDHEQFF. CDR3 DNA sequence: TGTGCCAGCTCACCACCCGCGGGGACTAGCGGGGATCATGAGCAGTTCTTC.

V is TRBV27 and J is TRBJ1-1; D gene ambiguous. Deletions cut 6 bases from V and 0 bases from J, with 26 bases between. CDR3 length: 19 residues. In germline, CDR1 is MNHEY, CDR2 SMNVEV (reference sequence). The CDR3 bases are TGTGCCAGCAGGTTAGGACCCGATTGGGTCCACGGGCTGAACACTGAAGCTTTCTTT. Residues: CASRLGPDWVHGLNTEAFF.

The V and J genes are TRBV7-2 and TRBJ1-4; TRBD1 aligns across 8 bases. This CDR3 is built from 14 residues. V was clipped by 2 bases and J by 6 bases; unmatched bases: 2. Germline V gives CDR1 SGHTA, CDR2 FQGNSA. CDR3 nucleotides: TGTGCCAGCAGCTTACAGGGGGCAGATGAAAAACTGTTTTTT. This codes for CASSLQGADEKLFF.

The chain has TRBV15 and TRBJ1-2; 10 bases agree with TRBD1. Germline V gene lookup returns CDR1 LNHNV and CDR2 YYDKDF (reference sequence). The CDR3 runs to 16 residues. The junction had 9 bases not matched to a gene; V was cut back by 5 bases and J by 3 bases. CDR3 protein: CATSRDRGRNYYGYTF. The CDR3 coding sequence is TGTGCCACCAGCCGTGACAGGGGGCGGAATTACTATGGCTACACCTTC.

The chain links TRBV7-9 to TRBJ1-1; the D is unclear. V was shortened by 3 bases and J by 0 bases, with 5 bases between the two germline ends. Germline V CDR1 and CDR2: SEHNR, FQNEAQ (reference sequence). The CDR3 runs to 13 residues. Here the CDR3 DNA reads TGTGCCAGCAGCTTGAAGGTGAACACTGAAGCTTTCTTT. Amino acid sequence: CASSLKVNTEAFF.

The chain carries TRBV27 and TRBJ2-7; TRBD1 agrees at 7 bases. The CDR3 has 13 amino acids. Trimming cost V 6 bases and J 0 bases; bases outside gene matches: 2. Germline V CDR1 and CDR2: MNHEY, SMNVEV (reference sequence). CDR3 sequence: CASSRGSSYEQYV. In DNA, the CDR3 is TGTGCCAGCAGCAGGGGGAGCTCCTACGAGCAGTACGTC.

This rearrangement joins TRBV7-8 to TRBJ1-5; D might be TRBD1 (6 bases). The germline V gene has CDR1 SGHVS and CDR2 FQNEAQ. Trimming shortened V by 6 bases and J by 7 bases, and 22 bases separated the two germline ends. The CDR3 is 16 amino acids. CDR3 protein: CASRGRPGGAEQPQHF. The CDR3 DNA sequence: TGTGCCAGCAGAGGAAGGCCGGGGGGGGCAGAACAGCCCCAGCATTTT. Using reference TRBV7-8 and TRBJ1-5 for the parts outside the CDR3, the full variable domain is GAGVSQSPRYKVAKRGQDVALRCDPISGHVSLFWYQQALGQGPEFLTYFQNEAQLDKSGLPSDRFFAERPEGSVSTLKIQRTQQEDSAVYLCASRGRPGGAEQPQHFGDGTRLSIL.

This clone was seen only a few times. The chain joins TRBV20-1 to TRBJ2-1, with D uncertain. The germline V gene has CDR1 DFQATT and CDR2 SNEGSKA (reference sequence). The CDR3 sequence is 11 residues long. Trimming cost V 3 bases and J 8 bases, with 8 bases left between them. The CDR3, as DNA: TGCAGTGCTAGCCGAGAGGATGAGCAGTTCTTC. Residues: CSASREDEQFF.

The chain couples TRBV19 to TRBJ2-2; TRBD1 matches at 8 bases. The CDR3 is 17 residues long. With V trimmed by 0 bases and J by 4 bases, 7 bases remained unmatched. The V gene's germline CDR1 is LNHDA and CDR2 SQIVND (reference sequence). CDR3: CASSIDAAGGGTGELFF. The CDR3 DNA sequence: TGTGCCAGTAGTATAGATGCGGCAGGGGGCGGCACCGGGGAGCTGTTTTTT.

This clone has just one count. The J gene is TRBJ1-3, the V gene TRBV5-1; D may be TRBD1 (5 bases). Germline CDR1 SGHRS, CDR2 YFSETQ. Trimming removed 2 bases from V and 2 bases from J, with 14 bases in between. The CDR3 is 16 amino acids. The CDR3 region is CASSFASTVPGNTIYF. CDR3 sequence (DNA): TGCGCCAGCAGCTTTGCCTCGACAGTCCCTGGAAACACCATATATTTT. Filled out from reference TRBV5-1 and TRBJ1-3, the complete variable domain reads KAGVTQTPRYLIKTRGQQVTLSCSPISGHRSVSWYQQTPGQGLQFLFEYFSETQRNKGNFPGRFSGRQFSNSRSEMNVSTLELGDSALYLCASSFASTVPGNTIYFGEGSWLTVV.

This chain connects TRBV5-1 to TRBJ2-7; a weak D match, TRBD2 (5 bases). Trimming removed 0 bases from V and 5 bases from J, with 9 bases in between. Germline loops: CDR1 SGHRS, CDR2 YFSETQ. The CDR3 sequence is 13 residues long. CDR3 loop: CASSLGLRDEQYV. The CDR3 DNA sequence: TGCGCCAGCAGCTTGGGACTGAGGGACGAGCAGTACGTC.

V usage is TRBV11-1 and J usage is TRBJ2-1; D possibly corresponds to TRBD1 (5 bases). Germline V lookup: CDR1 SGHAT, CDR2 FQDESV (reference sequence). Trimming pared 4 bases from V and 9 bases from J, leaving 13 bases between. There are 13 residues in the CDR3. This CDR3 is CASSYRQGGEQFF. CDR3 coding DNA: TGTGCCAGCAGCTACCGGCAGGGTGGTGAGCAGTTCTTC. Variable domain in full (rest from reference TRBV11-1 and TRBJ2-1): EAEVAQSPRYKITEKSQAVAFWCDPISGHATLYWYRQILGQGPELLVQFQDESVVDDSQLPKDRFSAERLKGVDSTLKIQPAELGDSAMYLCASSYRQGGEQFFGPGTRLTVL.

The chain combines TRBV7-2 with TRBJ1-1; TRBD1 is a possible D gene (5 bases). This CDR3 comprises 14 residues. V was clipped by 0 bases and J by 1 base, with 6 bases between them. Germline V CDR1 and CDR2: SGHTA, FQGNSA. CDR3 DNA: TGTGCCAGCAGCTTAGCGGGGGGGAACACTGAAGCTTTCTTT. Residues: CASSLAGGNTEAFF.

V is TRBV18 and J is TRBJ1-3; D remains ambiguous. This CDR3 is 14 amino acids long. CDR1 KGHSH and CDR2 LQKENI come from the germline V gene. With 0 bases removed from V and 3 bases from J, the gap between germline ends came to 6 bases. The CDR3 sequence is CASSPPSDGNTIYF. The DNA for the CDR3 is TGTGCCAGCTCACCACCGTCGGATGGAAACACCATATATTTT.

The chain employs TRBV4-3 and TRBJ1-2; TRBD1 aligns across 7 bases. With 0 bases clipped from V and 4 bases from J, the junction kept 5 bases outside the gene matches. This CDR3 contains 15 residues. The germline V gene has CDR1 LGHNA and CDR2 YSLEER. The CDR3 coding sequence is TGCGCCAGCAGCCAAGAGGTGGGACAGATCTATGGCTACACCTTC. Amino acid sequence: CASSQEVGQIYGYTF.

The chain is built from TRBV7-2 and TRBJ2-2, with TRBD1 matching over 9 bases. V was pared by 11 bases and J by 3 bases, with 7 bases of the junction left unmatched. The CDR3 is made up of 14 amino acids. Germline V lookup: CDR1 SGHTA, CDR2 FQGNSA. The CDR3: CASRRDRDTGELFF. CDR3 DNA: TGTGCCTCAAGGCGGGACAGGGACACCGGGGAGCTGTTTTTT.

A few counts support this clone. The chain has TRBV30 and TRBJ2-1, with no clear D. Germline assignment: CDR1 GTSNPN and CDR2 SVGIG (reference sequence). The CDR3 loop spans 13 amino acids. The germline V and J ends were trimmed by 4 bases and 4 bases, with 11 bases remaining between them. Here the CDR3 reads CAWMRALYNEQFF. The CDR3, as DNA: TGTGCCTGGATGAGAGCTCTATACAATGAGCAGTTCTTC.

This clone was counted a few times. The genes are TRBV29-1 and TRBJ1-2, with a weak D call TRBD1 (6 bases). Trimming removed 0 bases at V and 4 bases at J, with 12 bases between. Germline-derived CDR1 and CDR2 are SQVTM and ANQGSEA. This CDR3 spans 14 amino acids. CDR3 loop: CSVEEVRGAYGYTF. The CDR3 DNA reads TGCAGCGTTGAAGAGGTACGGGGGGCCTATGGCTACACCTTC.

The chain uses TRBV19 and TRBJ2-7, with 11 bases identical to TRBD1. From germline, CDR1 is LNHDA and CDR2 SQIVND (reference sequence). This CDR3 comprises 23 residues. V lost 1 base and J lost 2; bases outside the gene matches: 25. CDR3 region: CASSIGGQGAATHAPDRPYEQYV. The CDR3 DNA follows: TGTGCCAGTAGTATAGGTGGACAGGGGGCGGCCACACACGCCCCCGACCGTCCCTACGAGCAGTACGTC.

The J gene is TRBJ2-1, the V gene TRBV6-6; 9 bases fit TRBD1. Unmatched junction bases numbered 5, after V lost 4 bases and J lost 4 bases. The germline V gene encodes CDR1 MNHNY and CDR2 SVGAGI (reference sequence). The CDR3 consists of 15 residues. The CDR3 reads CASSSIGQGYNEQFF. For the CDR3, the DNA is TGTGCCAGCAGTTCGATCGGACAGGGGTACAATGAGCAGTTCTTC.

This chain joins TRBV6-6 and TRBJ2-1; possible D gene TRBD1, 6 bases. The V end was cut by 0 bases, the J end by 0 bases, with 6 bases between. CDR3 length: 15 amino acids. Germline loops: CDR1 MNHNY, CDR2 SVGAGI (reference sequence). The CDR3 spells CASSYSGGSYNEQFF. The CDR3 coding sequence is TGTGCCAGCAGTTACTCAGGGGGCTCCTACAATGAGCAGTTCTTC.

The chain recombines TRBV7-3 with TRBJ1-1; no reliable D call. CDR3 length equals 15 residues. V was trimmed by 1 base and J by 0 bases, leaving 9 bases between them. Germline lookup yields CDR1 SGHTA and CDR2 FQGTGA. The chain's CDR3 is CASSLSCLVNTEAFF. The DNA of the CDR3 is TGTGCCAGCAGCTTAAGTTGTCTCGTGAACACTGAAGCTTTCTTT.